One T cell receptor beta chain is described in this entry. This entry is derived from a study of blood T cell repertoires in COVID-19. Turning to the study itself: Samples representing acute and convalescent COVID-19 were sourced from the United States, Italy and Spain.

CDR1 is SNHLY, CDR2 FYNNEI, per germline. The CDR3 totals 13 residues. With 6 bases removed from V and 6 bases from J, the gap between germline ends came to 12 bases. Only in-frame clones appear in the TCRdb table, and some are missing; sequencing was by immunoSEQ multiplex PCR. The sample has 130,000 to 150,000 clones; over 75% are singletons. Sequences were obtained from peripheral blood. The TCR comes from a man in his 60s with active or convalescent COVID-19. The J gene is TRBJ1-5, the V gene TRBV2; tentative D call: TRBD1 (5 bases). The CDR3 region has the DNA TGTGCCAGCAGGGTAACAGGTCTTCAGCCCCAGCATTTT. Translation: CASRVTGLQPQHF.